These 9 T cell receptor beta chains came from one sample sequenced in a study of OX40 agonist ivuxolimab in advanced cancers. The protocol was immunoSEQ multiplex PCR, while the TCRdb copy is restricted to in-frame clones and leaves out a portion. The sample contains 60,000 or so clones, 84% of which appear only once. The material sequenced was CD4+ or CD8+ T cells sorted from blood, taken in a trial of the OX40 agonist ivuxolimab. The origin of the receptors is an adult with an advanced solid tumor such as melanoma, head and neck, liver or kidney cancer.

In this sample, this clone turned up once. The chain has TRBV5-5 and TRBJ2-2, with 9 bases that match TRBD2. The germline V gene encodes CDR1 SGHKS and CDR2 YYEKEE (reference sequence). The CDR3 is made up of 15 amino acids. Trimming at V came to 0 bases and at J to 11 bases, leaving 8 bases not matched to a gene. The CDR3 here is CASSLVVAGVFELFF. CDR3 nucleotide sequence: TGTGCCAGCAGCTTGGTGGTAGCGGGAGTATTTGAGCTGTTTTTT.

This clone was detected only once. The DNA of the CDR3 is TGCGCCAGCAGCTTTATGGGGGCCTACAATGAGCAGTTCTTC. Its translation: CASSFMGAYNEQFF. The chain combines TRBV5-1 with TRBJ2-1; D is tentatively TRBD1 or TRBD2 (5 bases each). Germline V gives CDR1 SGHRS, CDR2 YFSETQ. The CDR3 length is 14 residues. Trimming shortened V by 2 bases and J by 2 bases, and 8 bases separated the two germline ends. The full variable domain, with the rest looked up from reference TRBV5-1 and TRBJ2-1, is KAGVTQTPRYLIKTRGQQVTLSCSPISGHRSVSWYQQTPGQGLQFLFEYFSETQRNKGNFPGRFSGRQFSNSRSEMNVSTLELGDSALYLCASSFMGAYNEQFFGPGTRLTVL.

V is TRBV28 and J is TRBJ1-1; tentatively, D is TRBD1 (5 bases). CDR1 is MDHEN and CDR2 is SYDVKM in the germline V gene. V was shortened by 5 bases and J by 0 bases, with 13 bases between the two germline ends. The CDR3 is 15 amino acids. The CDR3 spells CASSLGTALNTEAFF. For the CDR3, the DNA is TGTGCCAGCAGTCTGGGGACGGCCTTGAACACTGAAGCTTTCTTT.

CDR3: CASTTGAEQYF. CDR3 coding DNA: TGTGCCAGCACGACAGGGGCCGAGCAGTACTTC. This sequence joins TRBV7-2 and TRBJ2-7; TRBD1 aligns across 8 bases. V gave up 7 bases and J gave up 6 bases; unmatched junction bases: 2. Germline CDR1 SGHTA, CDR2 FQGNSA. The CDR3 runs to 11 residues.

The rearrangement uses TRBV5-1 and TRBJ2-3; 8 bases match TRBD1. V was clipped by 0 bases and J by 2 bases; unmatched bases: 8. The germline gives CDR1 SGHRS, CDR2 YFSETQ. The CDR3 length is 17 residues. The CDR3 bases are TGCGCCAGCAGCTTGGCGTGGGACAGGTTCCCCACAGATACGCAGTATTTT. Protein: CASSLAWDRFPTDTQYF.

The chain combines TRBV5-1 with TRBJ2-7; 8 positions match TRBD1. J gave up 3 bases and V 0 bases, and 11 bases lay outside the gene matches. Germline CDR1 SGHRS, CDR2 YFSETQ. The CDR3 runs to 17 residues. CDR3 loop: CASSLDPAGTGLYEQYF. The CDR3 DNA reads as TGCGCCAGCAGCTTGGACCCCGCCGGGACAGGACTCTACGAGCAGTACTTC.

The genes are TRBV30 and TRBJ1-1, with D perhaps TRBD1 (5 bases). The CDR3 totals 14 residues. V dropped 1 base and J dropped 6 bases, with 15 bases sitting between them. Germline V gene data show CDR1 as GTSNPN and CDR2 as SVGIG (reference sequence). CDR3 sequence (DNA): TGTGCCTGGAGTGCCCGGGGGTCTGATTCTGAAGCTTTCTTT. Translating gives CAWSARGSDSEAFF.

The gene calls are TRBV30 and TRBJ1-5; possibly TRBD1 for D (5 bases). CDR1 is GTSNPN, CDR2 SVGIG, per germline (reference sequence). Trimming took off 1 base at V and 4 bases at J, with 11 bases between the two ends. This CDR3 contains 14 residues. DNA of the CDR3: TGTGCCTGGAGTGGTCTCTGGGGGAATCAGCCCCAGCATTTT. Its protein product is CAWSGLWGNQPQHF. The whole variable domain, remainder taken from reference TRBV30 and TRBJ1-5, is SQTIHQWPATLVQPVGSPLSLECTVEGTSNPNLYWYRQAAGRGLQLLFYSVGIGQISSEVPQNLSASRPQDRQFILSSKKLLLSDSGFYLCAWSGLWGNQPQHFGDGTRLSIL.

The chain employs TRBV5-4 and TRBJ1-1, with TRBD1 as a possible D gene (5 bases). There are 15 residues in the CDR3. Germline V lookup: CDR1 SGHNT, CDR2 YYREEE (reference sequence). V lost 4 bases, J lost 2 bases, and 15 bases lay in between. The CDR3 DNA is TGTGCCAGCAGCCCTACTCCCGACAGAAACACTGAAGCTTTCTTT. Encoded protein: CASSPTPDRNTEAFF.